The 28 T cell receptor beta chains below were found in one sample sequenced in a study of blood T cells in healthy people across ages. Primers used in a second PCR of roughly 7 to 11 cycles were a sample-barcoded 5' primer and a J-beta primer mix. TCRdb re-derived calls from the 5' RACE reads in MiXCR, one entry per CDR3 protein. Altogether hundreds of thousands of distinct CDR3 sequences are present, roughly 43% being singletons, with the ten largest covering 25% to 35%. The sample taken for sequencing was blood. The receptors come from a man older than 75 in good health.

The rearrangement links TRBV18 to TRBJ2-5; D is uncertain. Trimming cost V 1 base and J 5 bases, with 8 bases left between them. The CDR3 is 13 residues long. Germline V gene data show CDR1 as KGHSH and CDR2 as LQKENI. The CDR3 DNA follows: TGTGCCAGCTCACCACAGGGCGTGGAGACCCAGTACTTC. Its protein product is CASSPQGVETQYF.

This clonotype was observed a few times. The genes are TRBV3-1 and TRBJ2-7, with 9 bases identical to TRBD2. V was pared by 4 bases and J by 5 bases, with 9 bases of the junction left unmatched. Per germline, CDR1 LGHDT and CDR2 YNNKEL (reference sequence). The length of the CDR3 is 15 residues. The CDR3 DNA follows: TGTGCCAGCAGCCCGGCGGCGGGAGGGCTTCACGAGCAGTACTTC. Amino acid sequence: CASSPAAGGLHEQYF.

This chain links TRBV7-2 with TRBJ2-5; D is possibly TRBD1 (5 bases). Trimming took off 4 bases at V and 4 bases at J, with 16 bases between the two ends. The CDR3 extends over 15 amino acids. The V gene's germline CDR1 is SGHTA and CDR2 FQGNSA. CDR3 sequence reads: CASSSNSGFGETQYF. DNA for the CDR3: TGTGCCAGCAGCTCCAACTCAGGGTTCGGAGAGACCCAGTACTTC. Based on the CDR3 plus reference TRBV7-2 and TRBJ2-5, the full variable domain is GAGVSQSPSNKVTEKGKDVELRCDPISGHTALYWYRQSLGQGLEFLIYFQGNSAPDKSGLPSDRFSAERTGGSVSTLTIQRTQQEDSAVYLCASSSNSGFGETQYFGPGTRLLVL.

V and J are TRBV7-9 and TRBJ1-1, with TRBD1 as a possible D gene (6 bases). V lost 9 bases and J 6 bases, leaving 14 bases between the germline ends. There are 12 residues in the CDR3. Germline CDR1 and CDR2: SEHNR and FQNEAQ (reference sequence). The CDR3 loop reads CASSPSGAEAFF. The CDR3 DNA is TGTGCCAGTAGCCCCTCAGGGGCTGAAGCTTTCTTT.

This chain uses TRBV20-1 with TRBJ2-5, with 10 bases that match TRBD2. CDR1 and CDR2 (germline): DFQATT, SNEGSKA (reference sequence). The CDR3 spans 14 residues. The V and J ends lost 5 bases and 5 bases, in that order; junction bases with no gene match: 8. The DNA of the CDR3 is TGCAGTGCTGGAAGCGGGAGGGTGAGGGAGACCCAGTACTTC. The encoded protein is CSAGSGRVRETQYF.

The chain links TRBV6-2 or TRBV6-3 to TRBJ2-1; TRBD2 might be the D (6 bases). The germline V and J ends were trimmed by 3 bases and 7 bases, with 16 bases remaining between them. The CDR3 is made up of 15 amino acids. Germline values: CDR1 MNHEY, CDR2 SVGEGT. As DNA, the CDR3 is TGTGCCAGCAGTTATCTGGCGGGGACCGGGAATGAGCAGTTCTTC. Its protein is CASSYLAGTGNEQFF.

This clonotype turned up a few times. This chain connects TRBV14 to TRBJ2-4; weak D call: TRBD1 (6 bases). This CDR3 spans 15 amino acids. Germline V gene data show CDR1 as SGHDN and CDR2 as FVKESK. Trimming took 0 bases from V and 10 from J, leaving 16 bases between them. This chain's CDR3 is CASSQESGAREIQYF. For the CDR3, the DNA is TGTGCCAGCAGCCAAGAGTCAGGGGCGAGAGAGATTCAGTACTTC.

Remarks on this clonotype: Germline and junction disagree at one end, which may indicate a read error. The V call is TRBV7-2, the J call TRBJ1-2, with 9 bases matching TRBD1. The germline gives CDR1 SGHTA, CDR2 FQGNSA. The CDR3 is 13 amino acids. In DNA form, the CDR3 reads TGTGCCAGCAGCTTAGGGACAGGGGCTGGCTGCACCTTC. Amino acid sequence: CASSLGTGAGCTF.

The chain couples TRBV5-6 to TRBJ2-3; 16 nucleotides agree with TRBD2. V lost 3 bases to trimming and J lost 3 bases; unmatched junction nucleotides: 13. The germline CDR1 and CDR2 sequences are SGHDT and YYEEEE. The CDR3 contains 20 residues. The CDR3 reads CASSSGTSGRAAFATDTQYF. CDR3 coding DNA: TGTGCCAGCAGCTCTGGGACTAGCGGGAGGGCGGCGTTCGCGACAGATACGCAGTATTTT. Looking up the rest from reference TRBV5-6 and TRBJ2-3 gives the full variable domain: DAGVTQSPTHLIKTRGQQVTLRCSPKSGHDTVSWYQQALGQGPQFIFQYYEEEERQRGNFPDRFSGHQFPNYSSELNVNALLLGDSALYLCASSSGTSGRAAFATDTQYFGPGTRLTVL.

The genes are TRBV7-9 and TRBJ2-7; TRBD2 matches at 10 bases. Germline V gene data show CDR1 as SEHNR and CDR2 as FQNEAQ (reference sequence). V lost 2 bases, J lost 7 bases, and 8 bases stayed unmatched. The CDR3 is 15 residues long. The CDR3 DNA reads as TGTGCCAGCAGCTTAACACTAGCGGGGTCTTATGAGCAGTACTTC. As protein: CASSLTLAGSYEQYF.

V usage is TRBV6-1 and J usage is TRBJ2-3; D ambiguous. Trimming removed 3 bases from V and 4 bases from J, with 11 bases in between. The length of the CDR3 is 14 residues. Germline V gene sequence: CDR1 MNHNS, CDR2 SASEGT. CDR3 DNA sequence: TGTGCCAGCAGTGACTTAAGCCAGGCAGATACGCAGTATTTT. This codes for CASSDLSQADTQYF.

This chain uses TRBV3-1 with TRBJ2-5; 7 nucleotides agree with TRBD2. CDR3 length: 16 amino acids. Germline CDR1 LGHDT, CDR2 YNNKEL (reference sequence). The junction had 9 bases not matched to a gene; V was cut back by 4 bases and J by 1 base. This chain's CDR3 is CASSLPNLAAQETQYF. The CDR3, as DNA: TGTGCCAGCAGCCTCCCCAACCTAGCGGCCCAAGAGACCCAGTACTTC.

This clonotype was observed a handful of times. The chain joins TRBV20-1 to TRBJ2-1; 8 bases match TRBD2. The CDR3 has 14 residues. From germline, CDR1 is DFQATT and CDR2 SNEGSKA (reference sequence). V dropped 3 bases and J dropped 8; count of bases not matched to a gene: 9. CDR3 sequence reads: CSASGGGRSDEQFF. CDR3 nucleotides: TGCAGTGCTAGCGGGGGGGGACGGTCTGATGAGCAGTTCTTC.

This rearrangement joins TRBV6-6 to TRBJ2-7; 7 bases map to TRBD2. With V trimmed by 7 bases and J by 4 bases, 16 bases remained unmatched. CDR1 and CDR2 from the germline V gene are MNHNY and SVGAGI (reference sequence). The CDR3 is made up of 16 amino acids. The CDR3 coding sequence is TGTGCCAGCATACTAGCCCCAGCGGGGACCCTTTACGAGCAGTACTTC. This encodes CASILAPAGTLYEQYF.

This clonotype appeared a few times. V is TRBV6-2 or TRBV6-3 and J is TRBJ1-5; D not resolved. CDR1 and CDR2 from the germline V gene are MNHEY and SVGEGT. The length of the CDR3 is 14 residues. V gave up 3 bases and J gave up 6 bases, with 12 bases separating them. The CDR3 spells CASSYLRGTQPQHF. CDR3 sequence (DNA): TGTGCCAGCAGTTATCTCCGGGGTACTCAGCCCCAGCATTTT.

The chain links TRBV3-1 to TRBJ1-1, with D hard to call. Germline loops: CDR1 LGHDT, CDR2 YNNKEL (reference sequence). Trimming pared 2 bases from V and 5 bases from J, leaving 18 bases between. This CDR3 is built from 16 residues. CDR3 sequence (DNA): TGTGCCAGCAGCCAAAACGCGGGAAATTTGGGGACTGAAGCTTTCTTT. The encoded protein is CASSQNAGNLGTEAFF.

The gene calls are TRBV4-3 and TRBJ1-1; no definite D call. Deletions cut 3 bases from V and 2 bases from J, with 10 bases between. Germline CDR1 reads LGHNA; CDR2 reads YSLEER. CDR3 length: 14 residues. The chain's CDR3 is CASSQLYRNTEAFF. CDR3 DNA: TGCGCCAGCAGCCAGCTTTATCGTAACACTGAAGCTTTCTTT.

V usage is TRBV7-2 and J usage is TRBJ2-5, with TRBD1 matching over 7 bases. Per germline, CDR1 SGHTA and CDR2 FQGNSA. Trimming at V came to 5 bases and at J to 11 bases, leaving 20 bases not matched to a gene. The CDR3 length is 16 residues. Here the CDR3 DNA reads TGTGCCAGCAGCATAAACAGGGGATCCAAGGTGGATGAGCAGTACTTC. Translating gives CASSINRGSKVDEQYF.

The V and J genes are TRBV6-2 or TRBV6-3 and TRBJ2-7; D is unclear. Trimming shortened V by 7 bases and J by 5 bases, and 9 bases separated the two germline ends. The CDR3 consists of 11 residues. Per germline, CDR1 MNHEY and CDR2 SVGEGT. DNA for the CDR3: TGTGCCAGCATGAGTTCCAACGAGCAGTACTTC. It specifies CASMSSNEQYF.

V and J are TRBV11-2 and TRBJ2-1; 8 bases are shared with TRBD2. The ends lost 0 bases at V and 0 bases at J; junction bases unmatched: 16. There are 21 residues in the CDR3. Germline CDR1 SGHAT, CDR2 FQNNGV. The CDR3 protein is CASSLDLSRRGADSSYNEQFF. Written as DNA, the CDR3 is TGTGCCAGCAGCTTAGATCTGTCTCGGCGGGGGGCCGATAGCTCCTACAATGAGCAGTTCTTC.

V and J are TRBV29-1 and TRBJ2-6; D unclear. The V gene lost 6 bases and the J gene lost 0 bases, with 6 bases spanning the gap. The germline gives CDR1 SQVTM, CDR2 ANQGSEA. CDR3 size: 13 residues. In nucleotides, the CDR3 is TGCAGCGTACTGATCTCTGGGGCCAACGTCCTGACTTTC. The encoded protein is CSVLISGANVLTF.

V is TRBV6-5 and J is TRBJ1-6; D possibly corresponds to TRBD1 (5 bases). Trimming removed 2 bases from V and 9 bases from J, with 5 bases in between. In germline, CDR1 is MNHEY, CDR2 SVGAGI. The CDR3 has 12 amino acids. The CDR3 protein is CASSYRGSPLHF. As DNA, the CDR3 is TGTGCCAGCAGTTACAGGGGTTCACCCCTCCACTTT.

The chain couples TRBV5-1 to TRBJ2-7, with D hard to call. The CDR3 runs 14 residues. The V end was cut by 4 bases, the J end by 0 bases, with 11 bases between. The V gene's germline CDR1 is SGHRS and CDR2 YFSETQ. The CDR3 nucleotides read TGCGCCAGCAGCATGGCAAGGAGCTCCTACGAGCAGTACTTC. This sequence encodes CASSMARSSYEQYF.

There are a few counts of this clonotype. The chain employs TRBV20-1 and TRBJ2-7; D gene unclear. V was clipped by 0 bases and J by 2 bases, with 8 bases between them. Looked up from germline, CDR1 is DFQATT and CDR2 is SNEGSKA (reference sequence). This CDR3 contains 13 residues. CDR3 loop: CSARDSTTYEQYF. The CDR3 nucleotides read TGCAGTGCTAGAGATTCCACAACCTACGAGCAGTACTTC.

The gene calls are TRBV5-1 and TRBJ1-2; 10 bases align to TRBD1. Germline assignment: CDR1 SGHRS and CDR2 YFSETQ. V was clipped by 4 bases and J by 3 bases; unmatched bases: 9. CDR3 size: 16 residues. The CDR3 DNA is TGCGCCAGCAGCCCGCGACAGGGGGCGCTTCACTATGGCTACACCTTC. Translation: CASSPRQGALHYGYTF.

This clonotype was seen more than once but under ten times. The gene calls are TRBV7-2 and TRBJ2-5; TRBD1 agrees at 12 bases. In germline, CDR1 is SGHTA, CDR2 FQGNSA. The CDR3 contains 16 residues. The ends lost 1 base at V and 4 bases at J; junction bases unmatched: 4. CDR3 region: CASSLEGTGGPETQYF. The DNA for the CDR3 is TGTGCCAGCAGCTTAGAAGGGACAGGGGGCCCAGAGACCCAGTACTTC.

This clonotype was seen a few times. The V and J genes are TRBV12-3 or TRBV12-4 and TRBJ2-3, with 7 bases identical to TRBD2. CDR3 length: 15 residues. The J segment lost 6 bases and the V segment lost 8 bases, leaving 14 bases of the junction unmatched. As DNA, the CDR3 is TGTGCCAGCCACCGAAGTGGGGGGGGAGGGGATACGCAGTATTTT. The encoded protein is CASHRSGGGGDTQYF.

This clonotype has a handful of counts. This chain connects TRBV27 to TRBJ2-5; D is perhaps TRBD2 (6 bases). This CDR3 is built from 15 residues. The ends were cut back, 0 bases at V and 1 base at J, with 9 bases in the middle. The V gene's germline CDR1 is MNHEY and CDR2 SMNVEV (reference sequence). The CDR3 DNA follows: TGTGCCAGCAGTTTATCGTTCGGGGGCCAAGAGACCCAGTACTTC. Amino acids: CASSLSFGGQETQYF.